A single sample is the source of the 28 T cell receptor beta chains below, sequenced in a study of metastatic and nonmetastatic thyroid tumors. Thyroid surgery was preceded by no treatment in any patient. TCRdb reassembled clones from the PCR reads with MiXCR. This table has 15,000 to 20,000 clones, around 23% appearing once. Sequenced sample: adjacent normal tissue. Receptors originate from a female donor with papillary thyroid cancer or a benign thyroid nodule (not recorded which). Some clones in this sample may be carry-over from other donors' samples.

Only a few counts were recorded for this clone. The chain carries TRBV6-1 and TRBJ2-3; 12 bases are a match to TRBD2. The trim removed 5 bases at V and 5 bases at J, leaving 5 bases unmatched. Germline assignment: CDR1 MNHNS and CDR2 SASEGT. This CDR3 spans 15 amino acids. The CDR3 here is CASSRLAGDLDTQYF. DNA of the CDR3: TGTGCCAGCAGTCGACTAGCGGGGGATTTAGATACGCAGTATTTT.

For the CDR3, the DNA is TGTGCCAGCAGTACCCGGTCCCCACACTACGAGCAGTACTTC. Translating it yields CASSTRSPHYEQYF. This sequence joins TRBV6-1 and TRBJ2-7; D is uncertain. The germline gives CDR1 MNHNS, CDR2 SASEGT. V was shortened by 5 bases and J by 3 bases, with 14 bases between the two germline ends. The CDR3 length is 14 residues.

In this sample, this clone turned up a few times. The chain has TRBV6-1 and TRBJ2-2; 7 nucleotides agree with TRBD1. The CDR3 has 13 residues. Germline CDR1 is MNHNS and CDR2 is SASEGT. Trimming took 5 bases from V and 7 from J; bases not matched to a gene: 4. The CDR3 bases are TGTGCCAGCAGTTCTACAGGGGACGGGGAGCTGTTTTTT. Protein sequence: CASSSTGDGELFF.

The chain joins TRBV28 to TRBJ2-5; D tentatively reads TRBD1 or TRBD2 (8 bases each). Trimming cost V 10 bases and J 7 bases, with 16 bases left between them. The length of the CDR3 is 12 residues. The germline gives CDR1 MDHEN, CDR2 SYDVKM. CDR3 sequence reads: CAIHSGTGTQYF. In nucleotides, the CDR3 is TGTGCCATCCATAGCGGGACAGGGACCCAGTACTTC.

About this clone: This same CDR3 is encoded by further DNA sequences in the sample. V and J are TRBV30 and TRBJ2-7; D is ambiguous. CDR3 size: 14 residues. The V end was cut by 0 bases, the J end by 2 bases, with 11 bases between. Germline assignment: CDR1 GTSNPN and CDR2 SVGIG (reference sequence). The CDR3 sequence: CAWSVSGTAYEQYF. The CDR3 DNA sequence: TGTGCCTGGAGTGTATCGGGCACCGCCTACGAGCAGTACTTC.

This clone has a handful of counts. This chain joins TRBV6-5 and TRBJ2-1; 7 bases are shared with TRBD2. The CDR3 length is 15 residues. Per the germline V gene, CDR1 is MNHEY and CDR2 is SVGAGI. V lost 3 bases, J lost 8 bases, and 10 bases stayed unmatched. Here the CDR3 DNA reads TGTGCCAGCAGTTATCGGGCGGGAGAGTGGGATGAGCAGTTCTTC. Residues: CASSYRAGEWDEQFF.

Note on this clone: A junction boundary mismatches the germline segment, possibly from a read error. This chain uses TRBV7-6 with TRBJ2-1; possibly TRBD1 or TRBD2 for D (5 bases each). The length of the CDR3 is 16 residues. Germline CDR1 SGHVS, CDR2 FNYEAQ. CDR3 DNA sequence: TGTGCCAGCAGCCCCGCCGTGCAGGGACGGAACAATGAGCAATTCTTC. Residues: CASSPAVQGRNNEQFF.

The table lists this clone with a count of one. An end of the junction does not agree with germline; a read error may underlie this. This chain uses TRBV5-1 with TRBJ1-1; perhaps TRBD1 as D (5 bases). In germline, CDR1 is SGHRS, CDR2 YFSETQ. The CDR3 spans 15 residues. The CDR3 DNA follows: TGCGCCAGCACCCTGGGTACGGGGGAGGGGACTGAAGCTTCCTTT. As protein: CASTLGTGEGTEASF.

This chain joins TRBV7-8 and TRBJ1-1, with D perhaps matching TRBD1 (5 bases). CDR3 length: 13 residues. Germline V CDR1 and CDR2: SGHVS, FQNEAQ. Trimming shortened V by 5 bases and J by 6 bases, and 13 bases separated the two germline ends. Here the CDR3 DNA reads TGTGCCAGCAGCCCAATCGGGGGGGCTGAAGCTTTCTTT. Its protein product is CASSPIGGAEAFF. Looking up the rest from reference TRBV7-8 and TRBJ1-1 gives the full variable domain: GAGVSQSPRYKVAKRGQDVALRCDPISGHVSLFWYQQALGQGPEFLTYFQNEAQLDKSGLPSDRFFAERPEGSVSTLKIQRTQQEDSAVYLCASSPIGGAEAFFGQGTRLTVV.

This rearrangement joins TRBV6-2 or TRBV6-3 to TRBJ2-7; D unresolved. V was pared by 0 bases and J by 4 bases, with 22 bases between. This CDR3 region has 18 residues. CDR1 MNHEY and CDR2 SVGEGT come from the germline V gene. The CDR3 spells CASSYSIGVMSGHYEQYF. CDR3 coding DNA: TGTGCCAGCAGTTACTCGATAGGCGTGATGTCAGGCCATTACGAGCAGTACTTC.

The rearrangement links TRBV12-3 or TRBV12-4 to TRBJ2-7, with D unresolved. V was trimmed by 0 bases and J by 7 bases, leaving 7 bases between them. This CDR3 has 12 residues. CDR3 coding DNA: TGTGCCAGCAGTTTAGCGTCCCTGGAGCAGTACTTC. Its protein product is CASSLASLEQYF.

The V call is TRBV11-2, the J call TRBJ2-3; D unresolved. CDR1 SGHAT and CDR2 FQNNGV come from the germline V gene. This CDR3 is 14 amino acids long. V lost 0 bases, J lost 2 bases, and 6 bases lay in between. The chain's CDR3 is CASSLEWTTDTQYF. The DNA of the CDR3 is TGTGCCAGCAGCTTAGAATGGACCACAGATACGCAGTATTTT. The full variable domain, completed using reference TRBV11-2 and TRBJ2-3, is EAGVAQSPRYKIIEKRQSVAFWCNPISGHATLYWYQQILGQGPKLLIQFQNNGVVDDSQLPKDRFSAERLKGVDSTLKIQPAKLEDSAVYLCASSLEWTTDTQYFGPGTRLTVL.

This clone has more than one count but fewer than ten. The V call is TRBV24-1, the J call TRBJ2-1, with a possible D match to TRBD1 (6 bases). Germline CDR1 and CDR2: KGHDR and SFDVKD. Trimming removed 5 bases at V and 6 bases at J, with 16 bases between. The CDR3 sequence is 15 residues long. This CDR3 is CATSVGRGLGNEQFF. Here the CDR3 DNA reads TGTGCCACCAGTGTGGGCAGGGGATTGGGCAATGAGCAGTTCTTC.

This clone has just a few counts. V is TRBV9 and J is TRBJ2-7; 7 positions agree with TRBD2. Germline trimming cut 0 bases from V and 1 base from J; bases unmatched to any gene: 13. Germline V gene data show CDR1 as SGDLS and CDR2 as YYNGEE. The CDR3 consists of 18 residues. The chain's CDR3 is CASSVAPSGVEGSYEQYF. The CDR3 DNA is TGTGCCAGCAGCGTAGCTCCTAGCGGAGTAGAAGGGTCCTACGAGCAGTACTTC.

In this sample, this clone turned up a few times. The gene calls are TRBV24-1 and TRBJ1-2; D unclear. V lost 0 bases to trimming and J lost 4 bases, with 8 bases between them. In germline, CDR1 is KGHDR, CDR2 SFDVKD. The CDR3 contains 14 residues. This chain's CDR3 is CATSDLMQSYGYTF. As DNA, the CDR3 is TGTGCCACCAGTGATTTGATGCAGAGCTATGGCTACACCTTC.

The rearrangement uses TRBV30 and TRBJ1-2; TRBD1 matches 10 bases. Germline V gene sequence: CDR1 GTSNPN, CDR2 SVGIG (reference sequence). Unmatched junction bases numbered 11, after V lost 5 bases and J lost 8 bases. The CDR3 contains 14 residues. The CDR3 is CAWLRDRGRGGYTF. Written as DNA, the CDR3 is TGTGCCTGGCTCCGGGACAGGGGCCGGGGCGGCTACACCTTC.

V usage is TRBV19 and J usage is TRBJ2-7, with TRBD1 matching over 7 bases. V gave up 3 bases and J gave up 3 bases; unmatched junction bases: 11. From germline, CDR1 is LNHDA and CDR2 SQIVND (reference sequence). The CDR3 contains 16 residues. CDR3 in amino acids: CASSISRGRGIYEQYF. As DNA, the CDR3 is TGTGCCAGTAGTATCAGCCGGGGCAGGGGGATCTACGAGCAGTACTTC. The full variable domain, with the rest looked up from reference TRBV19 and TRBJ2-7, is DGGITQSPKYLFRKEGQNVTLSCEQNLNHDAMYWYRQDPGQGLRLIYYSQIVNDFQKGDIAEGYSVSREKKESFPLTVTSAQKNPTAFYLCASSISRGRGIYEQYFGPGTRLTVT.

This chain connects TRBV6-2 or TRBV6-3 to TRBJ2-5; D is uncertain. Germline V gene data show CDR1 as MNHEY and CDR2 as SVGEGT. The germline V and J ends were trimmed by 0 bases and 2 bases, with 10 bases remaining between them. There are 15 residues in the CDR3. The CDR3: CASSYSSVPQETQYF. Here the CDR3 DNA reads TGTGCCAGCAGTTACTCGTCCGTGCCTCAAGAGACCCAGTACTTC.

At least ten counts were recorded for this clone. J is TRBJ2-1 and V is TRBV6-2 or TRBV6-3; 12 positions match TRBD2. This CDR3 is 16 amino acids long. V dropped 2 bases and J dropped 4; count of bases not matched to a gene: 3. In germline, CDR1 is MNHEY, CDR2 SVGEGT. CDR3 protein: CASSYGLAGPYNEQFF. CDR3 nucleotides: TGTGCCAGCAGTTACGGACTAGCGGGACCATACAATGAGCAGTTCTTC.

J is TRBJ2-1 and V is TRBV6-1, with D tentatively TRBD2 (7 bases). V was trimmed by 8 bases and J by 8 bases, leaving 19 bases between them. CDR3 length equals 14 residues. CDR1 is MNHNS and CDR2 is SASEGT in the germline V gene. CDR3 in amino acids: CASGGTEGGDEQFF. The CDR3, as DNA: TGTGCCAGCGGTGGGACCGAGGGGGGGGATGAGCAGTTCTTC.

This clone was observed a few times. The chain links TRBV27 to TRBJ2-7; the D gene is possibly TRBD2 (6 bases). Trimming pared 10 bases from V and 3 bases from J, leaving 16 bases between. CDR3 length equals 13 residues. Germline CDR1 reads MNHEY; CDR2 reads SMNVEV (reference sequence). This CDR3 reads CATMKDGGYEQYF. In DNA form, the CDR3 reads TGTGCCACCATGAAGGACGGGGGCTACGAGCAGTACTTC.

This clone qualifies as medium-sized (0.01 to 0.1%). This chain connects TRBV6-1 to TRBJ1-3; D gene unclear. The CDR3 has 13 residues. Germline CDR1 reads MNHNS; CDR2 reads SASEGT. V dropped 8 bases and J dropped 3 bases, with 11 bases sitting between them. The CDR3, as DNA: TGTGCCAGCCAAGAGGGCCGTGGAAACACCATATATTTT. It is translated as CASQEGRGNTIYF.

This clone has a handful of counts. The genes are TRBV7-9 and TRBJ2-3; 8 bases match TRBD1. The CDR3 runs to 16 residues. V shed 1 base, J shed 4 bases, and the junction held 7 bases outside the gene matches. Germline V gene data show CDR1 as SEHNR and CDR2 as FQNEAQ (reference sequence). CDR3 DNA sequence: TGTGCCAGCAGCTTAGGACAGGGGAGTTTCGCAGATACGCAGTATTTT. Encoded protein: CASSLGQGSFADTQYF.

There are a few counts of this clone. This chain joins TRBV5-5 and TRBJ2-7, with D maybe TRBD1 (5 bases). V shed 0 bases and J shed 0 bases, with 10 bases lying between them. Germline CDR1 and CDR2: SGHKS and YYEKEE (reference sequence). The CDR3 length is 15 residues. DNA of the CDR3: TGTGCCAGCAGCTTGGAGGGGCGGAGCTCCTACGAGCAGTACTTC. Protein sequence: CASSLEGRSSYEQYF.

This clone is deemed medium-sized. The sample contains more than one DNA sequence encoding this CDR3. The chain is built from TRBV12-3 or TRBV12-4 and TRBJ1-1; 7 bases map to TRBD1. There are 15 residues in the CDR3. V lost 5 bases, J lost 0 bases, and 6 bases stayed unmatched. CDR3 bases: TGTGCCAGCAGTCCCACAGGGGATATGAACACTGAAGCTTTCTTT. Translating gives CASSPTGDMNTEAFF.

This chain joins TRBV30 and TRBJ2-2, with D uncertain. The germline V gene encodes CDR1 GTSNPN and CDR2 SVGIG (reference sequence). The ends were cut back, 4 bases at V and 1 base at J, with 10 bases in the middle. This CDR3 has 14 amino acids. The CDR3 bases are TGTGCCTGGACCCGATTGAGGAACACCGGGGAGCTGTTTTTT. Translation gives CAWTRLRNTGELFF.

As regards this clone: The sample has other DNA sequences that encode this CDR3 too. The V gene is TRBV20-1, the J gene TRBJ2-7; D uncertain. The V and J ends lost 5 bases and 1 base respectively, with 12 bases between them. Per the germline V gene, CDR1 is DFQATT and CDR2 is SNEGSKA (reference sequence). CDR3 length: 13 amino acids. CDR3 region: CSAYSGLSYEQYF. CDR3 coding DNA: TGCAGTGCTTACTCGGGTCTTTCCTACGAGCAGTACTTC.

This CDR3 is CAWGAGPDGYTF. Here the CDR3 DNA reads TGTGCCTGGGGGGCAGGACCGGATGGCTACACCTTC. The chain combines TRBV30 with TRBJ1-2, with D tentatively TRBD1 (5 bases). Germline values: CDR1 GTSNPN, CDR2 SVGIG (reference sequence). The CDR3 runs to 12 residues. Trimming left V 5 bases short and J 6 bases short, with 13 bases between.